The source of this TCR beta chain is a study of TIL therapy for anti-PD-1-resistant metastatic lung cancer. Study context: Tumors carried a median 1.5 non-synonymous mutations per megabase.

This was the immunoSEQ v3 assay. TCRdb's copy holds only in-frame clones and misses some; the assay was immunoSEQ multiplex PCR. The sample contains about 6,100 clones, 64% of which appear only once. The germline V gene encodes CDR1 GTSNPN and CDR2 SVGIG (reference sequence). This CDR3 spans 12 amino acids. V shed 4 bases and J shed 4 bases, with 11 bases lying between them. Time point described: pre-treatment sample, taken before nivolumab and TIL therapy. Most excised metastases sampled were pleural nodules or supraclavicular lymph nodes. Here the sequenced sample was tumor tissue, taken at baseline. The rearrangement joins TRBV30 to TRBJ2-7; D is possibly TRBD2 (6 bases). This clonotype was obtained from a person aged 30 to 80 with non-small cell lung cancer. The CDR3 bases are TGTGCCTGGAATTCCGGGAGTTACGAGCAGTACTTC. This gives the protein CAWNSGSYEQYF.